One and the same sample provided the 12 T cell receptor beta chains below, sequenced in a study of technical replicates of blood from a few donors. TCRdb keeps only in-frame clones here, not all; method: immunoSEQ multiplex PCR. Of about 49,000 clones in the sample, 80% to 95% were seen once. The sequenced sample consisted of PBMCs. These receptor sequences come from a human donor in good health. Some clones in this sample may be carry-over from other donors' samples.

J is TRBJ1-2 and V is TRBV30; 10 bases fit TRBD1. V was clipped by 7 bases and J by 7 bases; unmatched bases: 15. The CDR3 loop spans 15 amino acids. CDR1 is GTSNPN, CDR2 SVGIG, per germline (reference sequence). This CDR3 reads CASQTGGMVRSGYTF. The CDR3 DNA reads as TGTGCCTCGCAGACAGGGGGCATGGTTCGCTCTGGCTACACCTTC.

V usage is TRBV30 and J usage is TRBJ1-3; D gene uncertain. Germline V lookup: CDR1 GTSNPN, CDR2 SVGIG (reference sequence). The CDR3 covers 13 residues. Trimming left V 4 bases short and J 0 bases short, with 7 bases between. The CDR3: CAWNLFSGNTIYF. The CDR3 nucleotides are TGTGCCTGGAATCTATTCTCTGGAAACACCATATATTTT.

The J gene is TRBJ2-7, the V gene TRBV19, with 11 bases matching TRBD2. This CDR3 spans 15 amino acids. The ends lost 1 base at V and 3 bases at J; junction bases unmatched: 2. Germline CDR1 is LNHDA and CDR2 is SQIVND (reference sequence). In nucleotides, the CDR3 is TGTGCCAGTAGTATAGCAACTAGCGGGAGCTACGAGCAGTACTTC. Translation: CASSIATSGSYEQYF.

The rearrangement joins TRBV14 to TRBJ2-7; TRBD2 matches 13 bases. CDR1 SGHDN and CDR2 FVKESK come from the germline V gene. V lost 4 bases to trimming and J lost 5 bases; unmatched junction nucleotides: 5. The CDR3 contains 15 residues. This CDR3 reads CASSLRLAGGHEQYF. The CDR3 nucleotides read TGTGCCAGCAGCCTTAGACTAGCGGGGGGCCACGAGCAGTACTTC.

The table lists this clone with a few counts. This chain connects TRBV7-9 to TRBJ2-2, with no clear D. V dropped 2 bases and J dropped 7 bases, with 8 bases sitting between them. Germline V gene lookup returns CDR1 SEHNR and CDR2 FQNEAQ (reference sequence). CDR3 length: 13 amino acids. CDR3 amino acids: CASSLSENGELFF. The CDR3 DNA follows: TGTGCCAGCAGCTTATCAGAAAACGGGGAGCTGTTTTTT.

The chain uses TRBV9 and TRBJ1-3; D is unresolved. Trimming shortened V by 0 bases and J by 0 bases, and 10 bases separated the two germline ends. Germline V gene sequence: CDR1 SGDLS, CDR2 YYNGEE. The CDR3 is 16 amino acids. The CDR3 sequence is CASSVDVGSSGNTIYF. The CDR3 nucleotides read TGTGCCAGCAGCGTAGATGTAGGGAGCTCTGGAAACACCATATATTTT.

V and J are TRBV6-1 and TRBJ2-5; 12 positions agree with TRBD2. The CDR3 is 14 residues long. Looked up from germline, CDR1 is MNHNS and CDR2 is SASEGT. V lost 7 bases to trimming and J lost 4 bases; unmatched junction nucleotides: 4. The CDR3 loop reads CASTSGGAGETQYF. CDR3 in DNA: TGTGCCAGCACTAGCGGGGGGGCCGGAGAGACCCAGTACTTC.

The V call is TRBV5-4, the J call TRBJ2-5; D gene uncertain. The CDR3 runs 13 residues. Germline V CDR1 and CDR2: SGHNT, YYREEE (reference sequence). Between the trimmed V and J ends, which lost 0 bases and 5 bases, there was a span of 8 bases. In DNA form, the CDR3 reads TGTGCCAGCAGCTTGGCCGGGTGGGAGACCCAGTACTTC. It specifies CASSLAGWETQYF.

Here the CDR3 reads CAISDFQGAYEQYF. DNA for the CDR3: TGTGCCATCAGTGATTTTCAGGGGGCCTACGAGCAGTACTTC. V usage is TRBV10-3 and J usage is TRBJ2-7, with 7 nucleotides matching TRBD1. The CDR3 extends over 14 amino acids. V lost 3 bases and J lost 2; bases outside the gene matches: 4. Germline V gene data show CDR1 as ENHRY and CDR2 as SYGVKD.

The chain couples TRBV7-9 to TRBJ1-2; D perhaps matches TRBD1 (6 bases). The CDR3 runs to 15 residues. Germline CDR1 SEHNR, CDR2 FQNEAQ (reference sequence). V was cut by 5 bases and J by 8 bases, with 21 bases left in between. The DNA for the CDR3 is TGTGCCAGCAGCGGCGTGGGGACATCCTGGGAGGGCTACACCTTC. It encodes CASSGVGTSWEGYTF. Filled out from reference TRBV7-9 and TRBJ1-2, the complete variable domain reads DTGVSQNPRHKITKRGQNVTFRCDPISEHNRLYWYRQTLGQGPEFLTYFQNEAQLEKSRLLSDRFSAERPKGSFSTLEIQRTEQGDSAMYLCASSGVGTSWEGYTFGSGTRLTVV.

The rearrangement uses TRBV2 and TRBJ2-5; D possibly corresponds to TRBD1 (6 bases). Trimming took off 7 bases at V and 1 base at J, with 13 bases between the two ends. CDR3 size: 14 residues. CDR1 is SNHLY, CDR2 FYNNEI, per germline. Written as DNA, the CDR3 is TGTGCCAGCAATCCACAGGGTACCCAAGAGACCCAGTACTTC. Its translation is CASNPQGTQETQYF.

DNA of the CDR3: TGTGCCAGTAGTATAGAACCTAATCCTAACTATGGCTACACCTTC. It codes for CASSIEPNPNYGYTF. The V gene is TRBV19, the J gene TRBJ1-2; D is uncertain. This CDR3 has 15 residues. CDR1 is LNHDA and CDR2 is SQIVND in the germline V gene (reference sequence). With 0 bases removed from V and 0 bases from J, the gap between germline ends came to 8 bases.